These 2 T cell receptor beta chains were sequenced from one sample in a study of blood T cell dynamics during melanoma immunotherapy. The time point is: week 3, after first cycle of checkpoint inhibitor. The repertoire was sequenced with immunoSEQ multiplex PCR; TCRdb's copy has only in-frame clones and lacks some. The sample has 10,000 to 15,000 clones, approximately 87% seen once. The sequencing here drew on blood, taken from a patient treated with checkpoint blockade. All receptors come from a human donor with melanoma.

The V gene is TRBV7-8, the J gene TRBJ1-1; 9 bases are a match to TRBD1. Unmatched junction bases numbered 11, after V lost 5 bases and J lost 1 base. CDR3 length: 17 amino acids. Germline V gene data show CDR1 as SGHVS and CDR2 as FQNEAQ. CDR3 nucleotide sequence: TGTGCCAGCAGCGCGGGACAGGGCTCTCGCCCGAACACTGAAGCTTTCTTT. It translates to CASSAGQGSRPNTEAFF.

The V and J genes are TRBV5-6 and TRBJ2-5; D may be TRBD1 or TRBD2 (6 bases each). V shed 0 bases and J shed 5 bases, with 11 bases lying between them. The CDR3 is 14 amino acids. CDR1 SGHDT and CDR2 YYEEEE come from the germline V gene. This chain's CDR3 is CASSLAGARETQYF. DNA for the CDR3: TGTGCCAGCAGCTTGGCGGGGGCCAGGGAGACCCAGTACTTC.